The TCR beta chain described here comes from a study of cytomegalovirus exposure and HLA in healthy donors. J gave up 6 bases and V 4 bases, and 2 bases lay outside the gene matches. This CDR3 is built from 13 residues. Looked up from germline, CDR1 is SGHRS and CDR2 is YFSETQ. As to this clone: What it binds is not known.

The study, taken as a whole, reports: With high specificity and sensitivity, the classifier reportedly diagnosed cytomegalovirus status.

Primers for the PCR totalled 60 Vbeta and 13 Jbeta. Clones were read by immunoSEQ multiplex PCR, and TCRdb kept only the in-frame ones, dropping some. The profile shows 200,000 to 250,000 clones, less than 85% of them singletons. The sequencing sample was made of PBMCs. The V and J genes are TRBV5-1 and TRBJ1-2, with 11 bases fitting TRBD1. The sequence was collected from a girl aged 2-10 years in good health and CMV-seronegative. CDR3 coding DNA: TGCGCCAGCAGCCTGGGACAGGGGGATGGCTACACCTTC. Translated: CASSLGQGDGYTF.